The 7 T cell receptor beta chains reported below all come from one sample, sequenced in a study of cytomegalovirus exposure and HLA in healthy donors. The PCR used 60 Vbeta and 13 Jbeta primers. Measured with immunoSEQ multiplex PCR; TCRdb has only the in-frame clones, and not every one. The listing contains 100,000 or so clones. Sequencing was performed on PBMCs. The source is a woman aged 25 to 39 in good health and CMV-seronegative.

V gene TRBV14 combines with J gene TRBJ2-2; the match to TRBD2 covers 7 bases. Germline V gene lookup returns CDR1 SGHDN and CDR2 FVKESK. V lost 4 bases and J lost 1; bases outside the gene matches: 6. The CDR3 has 16 amino acids. DNA of the CDR3: TGTGCCAGCAGCCCCGACGGACTAGGGAACACCGGGGAGCTGTTTTTT. Translation gives CASSPDGLGNTGELFF.

The chain is built from TRBV4-1 and TRBJ1-1; D gene unclear. Trimming took off 1 base at V and 0 bases at J, with 3 bases between the two ends. This CDR3 is 13 amino acids long. CDR1 and CDR2 (germline): MGHRA, YSYEKL. The CDR3 nucleotides read TGCGCCAGCAGCCAAGCGGTGAACACTGAAGCTTTCTTT. Translating it yields CASSQAVNTEAFF.

The chain recombines TRBV6-5 with TRBJ2-6; D is unresolved. The CDR3 totals 16 residues. Germline V lookup: CDR1 MNHEY, CDR2 SVGAGI. V gave up 4 bases and J gave up 0 bases, with 10 bases separating them. CDR3 in DNA: TGTGCCAGCAGTTCCGAACTCACCTCTGGGGCCAACGTCCTGACTTTC. It codes for CASSSELTSGANVLTF.

To note about this clone: One end of the junction varies from germline; a read error may be responsible. The rearrangement uses TRBV5-1 and TRBJ2-3, with unresolved D. The CDR3 covers 14 residues. The germline gives CDR1 SGHRS, CDR2 YFSETQ. DNA of the CDR3: TGCGCCGGCAGCTTGGAATCTAGCACAGATACGCAGTATTTT. It is translated as CAGSLESSTDTQYF.

The V and J genes are TRBV19 and TRBJ2-1; 13 bases fit TRBD2. The germline gives CDR1 LNHDA, CDR2 SQIVND (reference sequence). After removal of 6 bases from V and 1 base from J, the junction contained 0 bases not matched to a gene. This CDR3 region has 15 residues. The CDR3 sequence: CASRLAGGSYNEQFF. CDR3 DNA: TGTGCCAGTAGACTAGCGGGAGGGTCCTACAATGAGCAGTTCTTC.

The chain uses TRBV28 and TRBJ1-1; the match to TRBD1 covers 9 bases. Trimming took 4 bases from V and 0 from J; bases not matched to a gene: 3. CDR3 length: 15 residues. Germline V CDR1 and CDR2: MDHEN, SYDVKM. CDR3 in amino acids: CASSSRQGVNTEAFF. CDR3 sequence (DNA): TGTGCCAGCAGTTCTCGACAGGGGGTGAACACTGAAGCTTTCTTT.

The chain joins TRBV5-5 to TRBJ2-1; 10 bases match TRBD2. V gave up 4 bases and J gave up 1 base; unmatched junction bases: 8. The CDR3 covers 17 residues. The germline gives CDR1 SGHKS, CDR2 YYEKEE (reference sequence). The CDR3 nucleotides are TGTGCCAGCAGCCCAACCGCTAGCGGGAGTTCCTACAATGAGCAGTTCTTC. Amino acid sequence: CASSPTASGSSYNEQFF.